This is a list of T cell receptor beta chains from one sample in a study of vaccination and CD4 T cells after COVID-19. TCRdb passed the PCR reads through MiXCR, listing each CDR3 protein once. The sample comprises approximately 19,000 distinct CDR3 sequences, around 50% of which are singletons, and around 5.9% rests with the top ten. No antigens are known for them. Sequenced sample: CD4+ T cells from blood, cultured in vitro. The source is a human donor who had recovered from COVID-19. The CDR3 runs from the conserved cysteine through the conserved F or W. D genes are given only for firm matches. Clone sizes are given selectively: once, few, many, or a class where the clone is expanded.

abundance,v_gene,d_gene,j_gene,len,CDR3nt,CDR3aa
few,TRBV6-1,TRBD1,TRBJ1-5,14,TGTGCCAGCAGTGGTGGACAGGGCGGTCAGCCCCAGCATTTT,CASSGGQGGQPQHF
NA,TRBV20-1,TRBD2,TRBJ2-7,14,TGCAGTGCTAGATTAGCGGGAGCCTCCTACGAGCAGTACTTC,CSARLAGASYEQYF
NA,TRBV20-1,NA,TRBJ2-3,14,TGCAGTGCTAGAGCCTTTGGGGCTTTGGGGGGGACAGATTTT,CSARAFGALGGTDF
NA,TRBV20-1,NA,TRBJ1-1,13,TGCAGTGCTAGAGATATCAAGGGTACTGAAGCTTTCTTT,CSARDIKGTEAFF
few,TRBV20-1,TRBD2,TRBJ2-3,13,TGCAGTGCTCTAGCGGGAAGCACAGATACGCAGTATTTT,CSALAGSTDTQYF
few,TRBV21-1,NA,TRBJ2-3,17,TGTGCCGGCACTCCACAGCACGGGGCAGAAGGCACAGATACGCAGTATTTT,CAGTPQHGAEGTDTQYF
NA,TRBV19,NA,TRBJ1-1,15,TGTGCCAGTAGTTTATTCGGACGGTTCGGCACTGAAGCTTTCTTT,CASSLFGRFGTEAFF
NA,TRBV29-1,NA,TRBJ1-3,13,TGCAGCGTTGTTCCAGGGCCTGGAAACACCATATATTTT,CSVVPGPGNTIYF
few,TRBV27,TRBD1,TRBJ2-1,15,TGTGCCAGCGGCACCGGGACAGGGTACTACAATGAGCAGTTCTTC,CASGTGTGYYNEQFF
NA,TRBV6-1,NA,TRBJ1-1,13,TGTGCCAGCCTCAGGACGGCGAACACTGAAGCTTTCTTT,CASLRTANTEAFF
NA,TRBV20-1,NA,TRBJ2-6,17,TGCAGTGCTACCGTGGACAGCGGAAGCTCTGGGGCCAACGTCCTGACTTTC,CSATVDSGSSGANVLTF
NA,TRBV30,TRBD1,TRBJ1-6,13,TGTGCCTGGGGGGGACAGGGGAGCGGAGCCCTCCACTTT,CAWGGQGSGALHF
few,TRBV6-2/TRBV6-3,NA,TRBJ1-3,14,TGTGCCAGCAGTTACGACAGGACTGGAAACACCATATATTTT,CASSYDRTGNTIYF
NA,TRBV10-1,TRBD1,TRBJ1-1,14,TGCGCCACCTCGCCAGGGACAGCCGGCACTGAAGCTTTCTTT,CATSPGTAGTEAFF
NA,TRBV12-3/TRBV12-4,NA,TRBJ1-2,13,TGTGCCAGCAGCCCCGAAATAGGATATGGCTACACCTTC,CASSPEIGYGYTF
NA,TRBV5-1,TRBD1,TRBJ1-5,16,TGCGCCAGCAGCTGGGGGACAGGGGGAATGGATCAGCCCCAGCATTTT,CASSWGTGGMDQPQHF
NA,TRBV15,TRBD1,TRBJ1-4,15,TGTGCCACCAGCAGAGATGGACAGGTTAATGAAAAACTGTTTTTT,CATSRDGQVNEKLFF
NA,TRBV25-1,TRBD1,TRBJ2-1,15,TGTGCCAGCAGTGAGCCTAGGACAGGGGACAATGAGCAGTTCTTC,CASSEPRTGDNEQFF
NA,TRBV6-1,TRBD1,TRBJ2-7,14,TGTGCCAGCAGCCTAAGGACAGGATTGGACGAGCAGTACTTC,CASSLRTGLDEQYF
few,TRBV6-2/TRBV6-3,TRBD1,TRBJ1-5,14,TGTGCCAGCAGTTCCCAGGGGGAGAGTCAGCCCCAGCATTTT,CASSSQGESQPQHF
NA,TRBV14,NA,TRBJ1-1,16,TGTGCCAGCAGCCAAGATCTCCCAGGTTCAAACACTGAAGCTTTCTTT,CASSQDLPGSNTEAFF
NA,TRBV15,NA,TRBJ1-2,15,TGTGCCACCAGCTTAGGACCCCCCTCTAACTATGGCTACACCTTC,CATSLGPPSNYGYTF
once,TRBV7-2,TRBD2,TRBJ2-3,16,TGTGCCAGCAGCTTATCGGGGACTAGCGGCACAGATACGCAGTATTTT,CASSLSGTSGTDTQYF
few,TRBV7-9,NA,TRBJ1-1,12,TGTGCCAGCAGCCCCCCCGAGGGACGAGCTTTCTTT,CASSPPEGRAFF
NA,TRBV10-3,NA,TRBJ2-1,17,TGTGCCTCCGGAGGCGGATCCCTCTCAGTAACCTACAATGAGCAGTTCTTC,CASGGGSLSVTYNEQFF
few,TRBV6-1,NA,TRBJ2-3,13,TGTGCCAGCAGTGTCGTATTCACAGATACGCAGTATTTT,CASSVVFTDTQYF
few,TRBV7-2,NA,TRBJ2-5,13,TGTGCCAGCAGCCTGGAGCGGCAAGAGACCCAGTACTTC,CASSLERQETQYF
few,TRBV5-1,TRBD2,TRBJ2-7,16,TGCGCCAGCAGCTCTCATCCCGGGACTAGCCCGACAGAGCAGTACTTC,CASSSHPGTSPTEQYF
few,TRBV6-4,TRBD1,TRBJ1-2,15,TGTGCCAGCAGAGAATCGACAGGGTGGGGCTATGGCTACACCTTC,CASRESTGWGYGYTF
NA,TRBV7-2,NA,TRBJ2-7,13,TGTGCCAGCAGCTCGGCGGGACTCGAGGTTCAGTACTTC,CASSSAGLEVQYF
NA,TRBV2,TRBD2,TRBJ2-1,13,TGTGCCCAGAGCGGGAGGGCCGTCGATGAGCAGTTCTTC,CAQSGRAVDEQFF
NA,TRBV6-5,TRBD1,TRBJ1-2,15,TGTGCCAGCAGTTACAACCGAGACAGGGGGAATGGCTACACCTTC,CASSYNRDRGNGYTF
NA,TRBV2,TRBD1,TRBJ1-5,13,TGTGCCAGCAGCAACAGGGGGAGTCAGCCCCAGCATTTT,CASSNRGSQPQHF
NA,TRBV28,NA,TRBJ1-2,13,TGTGCCAGCACCCTCCCCCCTAACTATGGCTACACCTTC,CASTLPPNYGYTF
NA,TRBV5-1,NA,TRBJ1-6,16,TGCGCCAGCAGCTTGGCCAGGGTAGGGGCTAATTCACCCCTCCACTTT,CASSLARVGANSPLHF
once,TRBV3-1,NA,TRBJ1-2,15,TGTGCCAGCAGCCAAGGTCCACAGGGCTTCTATGGCTACACCTTC,CASSQGPQGFYGYTF
NA,TRBV18,NA,TRBJ1-1,14,TGTGCCAGCTCACCCCGGGAGGGGTGGACTGAAGCTTTCTTT,CASSPREGWTEAFF
few,TRBV19,NA,TRBJ2-6,15,TGTGCCAGTAGTACGGTATCCGCTGGGGCCAACGTCCTGACTTTC,CASSTVSAGANVLTF
once,TRBV10-3,NA,TRBJ2-7,14,TGTGCCATCAGTGAGCGGGGCGGGACCTACGAGCAGTACTTC,CAISERGGTYEQYF
NA,TRBV28,TRBD1,TRBJ1-2,16,TGTGCCAGCGCCTTCTTAGGACAGGGGGGATCCTATGGCTACACCTTC,CASAFLGQGGSYGYTF
few,TRBV27,NA,TRBJ1-1,13,TGTGCCAGCAGTTTTCAGGGCAGGACTGAAGCTTTCTTT,CASSFQGRTEAFF
NA,TRBV29-1,NA,TRBJ1-1,11,TGCAGCGTTGGGTCTGTCGCGGAAGCTTTCTTT,CSVGSVAEAFF
NA,TRBV20-1,NA,TRBJ2-1,13,TGCAGTGCCCCGGCGGGATCAGGCCATGAGCAGTTCTTC,CSAPAGSGHEQFF
NA,TRBV10-3,TRBD1,TRBJ1-5,17,TGTGCCATCAGCCCGGGACAGGGCCTCTATAGCAATCAGCCCCAGCATTTT,CAISPGQGLYSNQPQHF
few,TRBV7-2,NA,TRBJ1-1,15,TGTGCCAGCAGTTTTTTGGGCTCGGGGAACACTGAAGCTTTCTTT,CASSFLGSGNTEAFF
NA,TRBV24-1,TRBD1,TRBJ1-1,15,TGTGCCACCAGTGACCCGAGGACAGGGGGCGTCCAAGCTTTCTTT,CATSDPRTGGVQAFF
NA,TRBV5-4,NA,TRBJ2-1,15,TGTGCCAGCAGCAAACCGGGACAATCATACAATGAGCAGTTCTTC,CASSKPGQSYNEQFF
few,TRBV7-9,NA,TRBJ1-2,12,TGTGCCAGCAGCTTAGGGTTCGGTGGCTACACCTTC,CASSLGFGGYTF
NA,TRBV30,NA,TRBJ1-4,14,TGTGCCTGGAGTGAAGGGGCGCTTGGTGAAAAACTGTTTTTT,CAWSEGALGEKLFF
few,TRBV6-2/TRBV6-3,TRBD1,TRBJ2-2,16,TGTGCCAGCAGCCGACAGGGGGCGCGGGACACCGGGGAGCTGTTTTTT,CASSRQGARDTGELFF
NA,TRBV2,NA,TRBJ2-7,11,TGTGCCAGCAGTGAAGTTTACGAGCAGTACTTC,CASSEVYEQYF
few,TRBV21-1,NA,TRBJ2-7,14,TGTGCCAGCAGCATAAAAACGGGGGGCTACGAGCAGTACTTC,CASSIKTGGYEQYF
NA,TRBV9,NA,TRBJ2-3,14,TGTGCCAGCAGCGTCCAGGGAAGCACAGATACGCAGTATTTT,CASSVQGSTDTQYF
few,TRBV27,TRBD1,TRBJ2-7,14,TGTGCCAGCAGTTCCTGGACAGGGCCCCGACAGCAGTACTTC,CASSSWTGPRQQYF
NA,TRBV27,NA,TRBJ2-5,16,TGTGCCAGCAGTTTGACGCCCCACGTGAGGCAAGAGGCCCAGTACTTC,CASSLTPHVRQEAQYF
NA,TRBV24-1,NA,TRBJ2-1,14,TGTGCCACCAGTGTGGCCTTCCCGAACAATGAGCAGTTCTTC,CATSVAFPNNEQFF
few,TRBV19,TRBD1,TRBJ2-2,14,TGTGCCAGTAGTATAGCGACAGGGACCGGGGAGCTGTTTTTT,CASSIATGTGELFF
NA,TRBV9,NA,TRBJ1-2,13,TGTGCCAGCAGCGTAGCTGGAAATCATGGCTACACCTTC,CASSVAGNHGYTF
few,TRBV5-1,NA,TRBJ1-6,18,TGCGCCAGCAGCTTGCGTTCAGGGCGCGGCTCCTATAATTCACCCCTCCACTTT,CASSLRSGRGSYNSPLHF
once,TRBV7-2,TRBD2,TRBJ2-3,15,TGTGCCAGCAGCCGCAGCGGGAGTCTTGGCGATACGCAGTATTTT,CASSRSGSLGDTQYF